A single sample gave rise to the 25 T cell receptor beta chains below, sequenced in a study of CD8 T cells in ankylosing spondylitis. These TCRs are of unknown antigen specificity. General study results and limits: Blood of patients with ankylosing spondylitis appeared to be characterized by a TCR beta motif of several highly homologous variants.

TCRdb analysed the 5' RACE reads with MiXCR anew, one entry per CDR3 protein. The repertoire has more than 650,000 distinct CDR3 sequences, roughly 10% of them found once; the top ten carry roughly 0.51%. The material sequenced was blood, either unsorted or a sorted T cell fraction (not recorded which). These receptor sequences come from a male donor with ankylosing spondylitis.

About this clonotype: Relative to the germline gene, one junction end is altered; a read error may explain this. This rearrangement joins TRBV5-1 to TRBJ1-1; 10 bases are a match to TRBD1. The CDR3 consists of 17 residues. CDR1 SGHRS and CDR2 YFSETQ come from the germline V gene. CDR3 amino acids: CASTLAGTGVMNTEAFF. DNA of the CDR3: TGCGCCAGCACCTTGGCCGGGACAGGGGTTATGAACACTGAAGCTTTCTTT.

J is TRBJ2-7 and V is TRBV27; TRBD1 agrees at 12 bases. The V gene end was trimmed by 5 bases and the J gene end by 4 bases; junction bases not matched to a gene: 6. The CDR3 covers 15 residues. Germline values: CDR1 MNHEY, CDR2 SMNVEV (reference sequence). The CDR3 bases are TGTGCCAGCAGTATCGGGACAGGGGGCCTTTACGAGCAGTACTTC. Protein sequence: CASSIGTGGLYEQYF.

This clonotype turned up a few times. V is TRBV7-8 and J is TRBJ2-1, with TRBD1 matching over 7 bases. Germline V gene sequence: CDR1 SGHVS, CDR2 FQNEAQ. V lost 2 bases and J lost 4; bases outside the gene matches: 5. The CDR3 length is 15 residues. The CDR3 bases are TGTGCCAGCAGCTTATATGGGACAGCTTACAATGAGCAGTTCTTC. Encoded protein: CASSLYGTAYNEQFF.

V gene TRBV5-1 combines with J gene TRBJ2-1, with 9 bases identical to TRBD1. V was clipped by 4 bases and J by 7 bases; unmatched bases: 9. Germline-derived CDR1 and CDR2 are SGHRS and YFSETQ. CDR3 length: 15 amino acids. CDR3 sequence: CASSTSGTGWNEQFF. DNA for the CDR3: TGCGCCAGCAGCACCTCCGGGACAGGGTGGAATGAGCAGTTCTTC.

This clonotype showed up just a few times. The CDR3 is CSASAAGGGSYNEQFF. CDR3 bases: TGCAGTGCGTCGGCGGCGGGAGGGGGATCCTACAATGAGCAGTTCTTC. The gene calls are TRBV20-1 and TRBJ2-1; 9 bases align to TRBD2. Germline lookup yields CDR1 DFQATT and CDR2 SNEGSKA (reference sequence). Trimming removed 6 bases from V and 1 base from J; junction bases left unmatched: 10. The CDR3 length is 16 residues.

This clonotype was detected a few times. The chain combines TRBV11-2 with TRBJ1-1; tentative D call: TRBD1 (5 bases). The length of the CDR3 is 15 residues. V shed 1 base and J shed 5 bases, with 14 bases lying between them. Germline V gene sequence: CDR1 SGHAT, CDR2 FQNNGV. The CDR3 bases are TGTGCCAGCAGCTTAGCGGTGGGGGTCGGGACTGAAGCTTTCTTT. This gives the protein CASSLAVGVGTEAFF.

This clonotype was seen at least ten times. The chain links TRBV21-1 to TRBJ1-2; the D segment call TRBD1 is taken from the table without a DNA check. TRBV21-1 represents a pseudogene. CDR3 length: 20 residues. This chain's CDR3 is CASSKKSVLARWTVYPKDTF. CDR3 sequence (DNA): TGTGCCAGCAGCAAAAAAAGCGTGCTAGCGCGTTGGACAGTCTACCCGAAGGACACCTTC.

This clonotype was seen at least ten times. This chain uses TRBV3-1 with TRBJ2-2; TRBD2 agrees at 11 bases. After removal of 4 bases from V and 9 bases from J, the junction contained 4 bases not matched to a gene. This CDR3 region has 14 residues. Germline V gene sequence: CDR1 LGHDT, CDR2 YNNKEL (reference sequence). The CDR3 coding sequence is TGTGCCAGCAGCCCATCGACTAGCGGGAGGGAGCTGTTTTTT. Encoded protein: CASSPSTSGRELFF. Complete variable domain (other parts from reference TRBV3-1 and TRBJ2-2): DTAVSQTPKYLVTQMGNDKSIKCEQNLGHDTMYWYKQDSKKFLKIMFSYNNKELIINETVPNRFSPKSPDKAHLNLHINSLELGDSAVYFCASSPSTSGRELFFGEGSRLTVL.

The chain combines TRBV20-1 with TRBJ2-1; 11 bases fit TRBD2. V trimming: 1 base; J trimming: 6 bases; junction bases outside the gene matches: 5. Germline CDR1 is DFQATT and CDR2 is SNEGSKA (reference sequence). The CDR3 has 15 amino acids. CDR3 coding DNA: TGCAGTGCTAGAGCGACTAGCGGGACGGGCAATGAGCAGTTCTTC. It codes for CSARATSGTGNEQFF.

As regards this clonotype: This sequence may be a read error, since a much larger clone differs from it by one base. This sequence joins TRBV20-1 and TRBJ1-2; D remains ambiguous. CDR3 size: 12 residues. Deletions cut 0 bases from V and 1 base from J, with 3 bases between. The germline CDR1 and CDR2 sequences are DFQATT and SNEGSKA (reference sequence). Written as DNA, the CDR3 is TGCAGTGCTAGAGACAGTAACTATGGCTACACCTTC. As protein: CSARDSNYGYTF.

This clonotype has only a few counts. The chain employs TRBV20-1 and TRBJ2-5; TRBD1 matches at 9 bases. V dropped 6 bases and J dropped 6; count of bases not matched to a gene: 11. The CDR3 length is 14 residues. Germline CDR1 and CDR2: DFQATT and SNEGSKA (reference sequence). CDR3 coding DNA: TGCAGTGCAGGTCCATGGACAGGGGTTAAGACCCAGTACTTC. Its protein product is CSAGPWTGVKTQYF.

The chain is built from TRBV20-1 and TRBJ2-5, with D tentatively TRBD2 (5 bases). In germline, CDR1 is DFQATT, CDR2 SNEGSKA (reference sequence). The CDR3 loop spans 16 amino acids. V lost 6 bases and J lost 0, with 20 bases in between. The CDR3 loop is CSAQPAIARYQETQYF. The CDR3 DNA follows: TGCAGTGCCCAACCCGCGATAGCGAGATACCAAGAGACCCAGTACTTC.

This clonotype was seen at least ten times. The CDR3 nucleotides read TGTGCCAGCGACAAGAGGCAGGGCTCCTACGAGCAGTACTTC. This codes for CASDKRQGSYEQYF. The gene calls are TRBV5-6 and TRBJ2-7; D perhaps matches TRBD1 (5 bases). The V and J ends lost 7 bases and 0 bases respectively, with 14 bases between them. There are 14 residues in the CDR3. Germline V gene lookup returns CDR1 SGHDT and CDR2 YYEEEE.

The CDR3 sequence: CASSVAGVPYEQYF. The CDR3 DNA follows: TGTGCCAGCTCGGTGGCGGGCGTCCCCTACGAGCAGTACTTC. The chain recombines TRBV6-1 with TRBJ2-7; D might be TRBD2 (5 bases). The CDR3 sequence is 14 residues long. Germline V gives CDR1 MNHNS, CDR2 SASEGT. V was clipped by 8 bases and J by 2 bases, with 16 bases between them.

This clonotype came up many times. The chain combines TRBV29-1 with TRBJ2-1; 8 bases align to TRBD1. With 4 bases clipped from V and 12 bases from J, the junction kept 14 bases outside the gene matches. CDR3 length equals 14 residues. Germline CDR1 and CDR2: SQVTM and ANQGSEA. The DNA for the CDR3 is TGCAGCGTTGGGGCCGGGGACAGGAGGGGTATGCAGTTCTTC. It yields the protein CSVGAGDRRGMQFF.

Worth noting for this clonotype: This may be a read error: a much more frequent sequence differs by one nucleotide. Because the CDR3 is missing its conserved closing phenylalanine or tryptophan, this is likely a read error. The chain employs TRBV20-1 and TRBJ2-4; no definite D call. This CDR3 comprises 16 residues. V lost 0 bases, J lost 0 bases, and 12 bases lay in between. CDR1 is DFQATT, CDR2 SNEGSKA, per germline (reference sequence). The CDR3 coding sequence is TGCAGTGCTAGAGATATAGCTTATCTAGCCAAAAACATTCAGTACCTC. This sequence encodes CSARDIAYLAKNIQYL.

The rearrangement joins TRBV28 to TRBJ2-2; 7 bases line up with TRBD1. The CDR3 is 16 amino acids. Germline V gene data show CDR1 as MDHEN and CDR2 as SYDVKM. J was trimmed by 3 bases and V by 6 bases; bases with no gene match: 10. The chain's CDR3 is CASSPPRQGDTGELFF. The CDR3 nucleotides read TGTGCCAGCAGCCCTCCCCGACAGGGTGACACCGGGGAGCTGTTTTTT.

CDR3 bases: TGTGCCAGCAGTCCAGAGACAGGGCGCCCGCATTTT. Protein product: CASSPETGRPHF. The chain joins TRBV25-1 to TRBJ1-5; 7 bases match TRBD1. Germline V gene data show CDR1 as MGHDK and CDR2 as SYGVNS. The CDR3 length is 12 residues. V dropped 5 bases and J dropped 15; count of bases not matched to a gene: 10.

The gene calls are TRBV4-3 and TRBJ1-3, with D uncertain. Germline loops: CDR1 LGHNA, CDR2 YSLEER. This CDR3 region has 16 residues. V was pared by 0 bases and J by 3 bases, with 12 bases between. The CDR3: CASSQDPPISGNTIYF. The CDR3 nucleotides are TGCGCCAGCAGCCAAGACCCCCCAATTAGTGGAAACACCATATATTTT.

CDR3: CSASDRGGIDEQYF. The CDR3 bases are TGCAGTGCCTCCGACAGGGGGGGGATCGACGAGCAGTACTTC. V gene TRBV20-1 combines with J gene TRBJ2-7, with 9 nucleotides matching TRBD1. The trim removed 6 bases at V and 5 bases at J, leaving 11 bases unmatched. The CDR3 spans 14 residues. Germline CDR1 and CDR2: DFQATT and SNEGSKA (reference sequence).

The chain recombines TRBV5-6 with TRBJ2-7, with no clear D. Deletions cut 9 bases from V and 3 bases from J, with 19 bases between. CDR1 SGHDT and CDR2 YYEEEE come from the germline V gene. This CDR3 comprises 14 residues. CDR3: CAMSPGLGCYEQYF. The CDR3, as DNA: TGTGCCATGAGCCCCGGGCTAGGATGCTACGAGCAGTACTTC.

This chain uses TRBV4-1 with TRBJ2-7; perhaps TRBD2 as D (6 bases). The CDR3 runs 19 residues. The V and J ends lost 3 bases and 0 bases respectively, with 24 bases between them. CDR1 and CDR2 (germline): MGHRA, YSYEKL. The CDR3 here is CASSHEDLFQGGNSYEQYF. DNA for the CDR3: TGCGCCAGCAGCCATGAAGACCTATTCCAGGGAGGCAACTCCTACGAGCAGTACTTC.

This clonotype was recorded at least ten times. This rearrangement joins TRBV10-2 to TRBJ2-1; D not resolved. The length of the CDR3 is 14 residues. The ends were cut back, 6 bases at V and 1 base at J, with 10 bases in the middle. The germline CDR1 and CDR2 sequences are WSHSY and SAAADI. DNA of the CDR3: TGCGCCAGCAGGGACCTAAGTTCCTACAATGAGCAGTTCTTC. Amino acid sequence: CASRDLSSYNEQFF.

This clonotype showed up just a few times. The chain recombines TRBV6-5 with TRBJ1-1; D is unresolved. Trimming pared 8 bases from V and 1 base from J, leaving 8 bases between. The length of the CDR3 is 12 residues. In germline, CDR1 is MNHEY, CDR2 SVGAGI. CDR3 nucleotide sequence: TGTGCCAGCGGGTGGCGGAACACTGAAGCTTTCTTT. Protein product: CASGWRNTEAFF.

The V call is TRBV4-1, the J call TRBJ2-7, with 10 bases that match TRBD2. The CDR3 contains 16 residues. The V and J ends lost 6 bases and 0 bases, in that order; junction bases with no gene match: 8. CDR1 is MGHRA and CDR2 is YSYEKL in the germline V gene. The CDR3 nucleotides are TGCGCCAGCAGAGAATCGACTAGCGGGTTCTCCTACGAGCAGTACTTC. It yields the protein CASRESTSGFSYEQYF.